This entry describes one T cell receptor (beta chain). The source of the sample is a study of shared clonotypes between healthy human individuals. Background on the study: Per donor, three plates held CD4 naive cells, three held CD4 memory, two held CD8 naive and one held CD8 memory.

Assay used: immunoSEQ multiplex PCR; TCRdb lists only in-frame clones, some missing. The sample lists approximately 2.1 million clones, approximately 93% occurring once. V dropped 4 bases and J dropped 6; count of bases not matched to a gene: 17. There are 17 residues in the CDR3. Germline V gene sequence: CDR1 SGHTS, CDR2 YDEGEE. The genes are TRBV5-8 and TRBJ2-3; 7 nucleotides line up with TRBD1. This receptor was taken from a man younger than 30 in good health. Some clones in this sample may be carry-over from other donors' samples. The source material was naive CD4+ T cells from PBMCs. Indicated subset: CD45RA+ positively selected. CDR3: CASSPLLGDRVRDTQYF. Here the CDR3 DNA reads TGTGCCAGCAGCCCCCTATTAGGCGACAGGGTGCGCGATACGCAGTATTTT.